What follows are 14 T cell receptor beta chains derived from one specimen sequenced in a study of blood T cells in healthy people across ages. Through a sample-barcoded 5' primer and a J-beta primer mix, a second PCR was run for roughly 6 to 12 cycles. TCRdb re-called the 5' RACE reads through MiXCR, storing one row per CDR3 protein. The table lists over a million distinct CDR3 sequences, around 43% of them singletons, with under 20% in the top ten. The sequencing input was blood. The source of these receptors is a woman aged 55-69 years in good health.

The chain carries TRBV6-2 or TRBV6-3 and TRBJ2-7; 7 bases map to TRBD1. The V segment lost 2 bases and the J segment 6 bases; nucleotides outside the gene matches: 10. CDR1 and CDR2 from the germline V gene are MNHEY and SVGEGT. The CDR3 loop spans 15 amino acids. The chain's CDR3 is CASSYQDRPSGEQYF. The CDR3 DNA reads as TGTGCCAGCAGTTACCAGGACAGGCCTAGTGGCGAGCAGTACTTC.

This chain connects TRBV4-1 to TRBJ2-7; D gene uncertain. CDR3 length: 13 residues. Trimming stripped 1 base from V and 5 bases from J, with 9 bases between. The germline gives CDR1 MGHRA, CDR2 YSYEKL. CDR3 coding DNA: TGCGCCAGCAGCCAAGTTACCTCACACGAGCAGTACTTC. This sequence encodes CASSQVTSHEQYF.

Notes on this clonotype: A much larger clone differs by one base, so this may be a read error. The chain carries TRBV25-1 and TRBJ1-6; TRBD1 might be the D (5 bases). There are 12 residues in the CDR3. The germline gives CDR1 MGHDK, CDR2 SYGVNS. CDR3 coding DNA: TGTGCCAGCAGGGAGGGGAATTCACCCCCCCACTTT. Translating gives CASREGNSPPHF.

The J gene is TRBJ2-3, the V gene TRBV6-5; 8 positions agree with TRBD2. The CDR3 runs 16 residues. CDR1 and CDR2 (germline): MNHEY, SVGAGI. Trimming cost V 5 bases and J 4 bases; bases outside gene matches: 11. CDR3 bases: TGTGCCAGCAGTCCCCTCGGGACTAGATTCGCAGATACGCAGTATTTT. Amino acid sequence: CASSPLGTRFADTQYF.

This clonotype was counted once. This chain links TRBV3-1 with TRBJ2-5; D call uncertain. The assigned J gene may be wrong: the sequence end matches TRBJ2-7 better. This CDR3 has 15 residues. Germline V gene data show CDR1 as LGHDT and CDR2 as YNNKEL (reference sequence). The CDR3 region has the DNA TGTGCCAGCAGCCAAGATGGTGCGAGGACCTACGAGCAGTACTTC. Protein sequence: CASSQDGARTYEQYF.

The chain uses TRBV12-3 or TRBV12-4 and TRBJ2-1, with D perhaps TRBD1 (6 bases). V lost 8 bases to trimming and J lost 8 bases, with 16 bases between them. The CDR3 contains 13 residues. The CDR3 nucleotides are TGTGCCAGCTCCCTAGACAGGTGGGATGAGCAGTTCTTC. This codes for CASSLDRWDEQFF.

A few counts support this clonotype. Compared with germline, one end of the junction differs, possibly owing to a read error. This sequence joins TRBV5-1 and TRBJ2-5; D not certain. The CDR3 is made up of 13 amino acids. Germline values: CDR1 SGHRS, CDR2 YFSETQ. The CDR3 DNA is TGTGCCAGCAGTTTACCCGGGCGGGAGACCCAGTACTTC. Encoded protein: CASSLPGRETQYF.

In its sample, this clonotype was seen many times. The chain recombines TRBV7-9 with TRBJ2-5; TRBD2 aligns across 16 bases. The CDR3 length is 17 residues. V was pared by 5 bases and J by 4 bases, with 7 bases of the junction left unmatched. Germline values: CDR1 SEHNR, CDR2 FQNEAQ (reference sequence). This CDR3 reads CASSGGTSGRARETQYF. CDR3 coding DNA: TGTGCCAGCAGCGGTGGGACTAGCGGGAGGGCCCGAGAGACCCAGTACTTC. Based on the CDR3 plus reference TRBV7-9 and TRBJ2-5, the full variable domain is DTGVSQNPRHKITKRGQNVTFRCDPISEHNRLYWYRQTLGQGPEFLTYFQNEAQLEKSRLLSDRFSAERPKGSFSTLEIQRTEQGDSAMYLCASSGGTSGRARETQYFGPGTRLLVL.

V and J are TRBV15 and TRBJ2-3; D could derive from TRBD1 or TRBD2 (7 bases each). CDR1 and CDR2 (germline): LNHNV, YYDKDF (reference sequence). The CDR3 extends over 16 amino acids. V lost 2 bases, J lost 1 base, and 13 bases lay in between. The CDR3 DNA reads TGTGCCACCAGCAGATTCCCAGGGGGGGGCACAGATACGCAGTATTTT. Protein product: CATSRFPGGGTDTQYF. Full variable domain (outside the CDR3, taken from reference TRBV15 and TRBJ2-3): DAMVIQNPRYQVTQFGKPVTLSCSQTLNHNVMYWYQQKSSQAPKLLFHYYDKDFNNEADTPDNFQSRRPNTSFCFLDIRSPGLGDTAMYLCATSRFPGGGTDTQYFGPGTRLTVL.

This chain joins TRBV12-3 or TRBV12-4 and TRBJ2-7; D possibly corresponds to TRBD2 (7 bases). The CDR3 is 13 residues long. The chain's CDR3 is CSFPGGRCCEQYF. The CDR3 DNA follows: TGTTCCTTCCCGGGGGGCAGATGCTGCGAGCAGTACTTC.

This clonotype was recorded at least ten times. The chain combines TRBV19 with TRBJ2-5, with D possibly matching TRBD2 (6 bases). The germline CDR1 and CDR2 sequences are LNHDA and SQIVND (reference sequence). This CDR3 is built from 12 residues. V lost 9 bases to trimming and J lost 4 bases, with 12 bases between them. CDR3 bases: TGTGCCAGCAGGCAAGCGGGAGAGACCCAGTACTTC. Amino acids: CASRQAGETQYF.

This clonotype was seen repeatedly, ten times or more. The J gene is TRBJ2-1, the V gene TRBV14; D may be TRBD2 (5 bases). The germline V gene encodes CDR1 SGHDN and CDR2 FVKESK. The CDR3 has 14 residues. Trimming pared 1 base from V and 1 base from J, leaving 5 bases between. The CDR3 bases are TGTGCCAGCAGCCAAGGAGGGTCCTACAATGAGCAGTTCTTC. Its translation is CASSQGGSYNEQFF.

The V and J genes are TRBV12-3 or TRBV12-4 and TRBJ1-6; D ambiguous. The CDR3 loop spans 13 amino acids. V dropped 4 bases and J dropped 6 bases, with 7 bases sitting between them. This CDR3 reads CASSSVPNSPLHF. CDR3 DNA sequence: TGTGCCAGCAGTTCAGTTCCTAATTCACCCCTCCACTTT.

A few counts support this clonotype. This rearrangement joins TRBV6-6 to TRBJ1-2; TRBD1 matches at 9 bases. Germline CDR1 reads MNHNY; CDR2 reads SVGAGI (reference sequence). The CDR3 consists of 14 residues. V lost 1 base, J lost 5 bases, and 2 bases stayed unmatched. CDR3 DNA: TGTGCCAGCAGTTACTTTGGGACAGGGTATGGCTACACCTTC. Translated, it gives CASSYFGTGYGYTF.